These 23 T cell receptor beta chains were sequenced from one sample in a study of early stage breast cancer tumors. Only in-frame clones appear in the TCRdb table, and some are missing; sequencing was by immunoSEQ multiplex PCR. The data contain just over 70,000 clones, approximately 80% of them singletons. The sequenced sample was blood. The receptors derive from a person aged 55 to 69 with breast cancer.

The genes are TRBV19 and TRBJ1-5; 8 bases are shared with TRBD1. CDR1 is LNHDA and CDR2 is SQIVND in the germline V gene (reference sequence). V lost 2 bases and J lost 2; bases outside the gene matches: 5. This CDR3 is 16 amino acids long. CDR3 sequence (DNA): TGTGCCAGTAGTATATGGACAGGGTCGGGCAATCAGCCCCAGCATTTT. Translation gives CASSIWTGSGNQPQHF.

The genes are TRBV28 and TRBJ2-1; TRBD2 matches 10 bases. There are 17 residues in the CDR3. Germline V CDR1 and CDR2: MDHEN, SYDVKM. The V and J ends lost 6 bases and 9 bases, in that order; junction bases with no gene match: 17. CDR3 loop: CASRSPVLAGAGVEQFF. DNA for the CDR3: TGTGCCAGCAGAAGCCCAGTTCTAGCGGGAGCAGGGGTTGAGCAGTTCTTC.

This chain connects TRBV10-3 to TRBJ1-1; 7 bases align to TRBD1. The germline V gene has CDR1 ENHRY and CDR2 SYGVKD. Unmatched junction bases numbered 4, after V lost 6 bases and J lost 0 bases. CDR3 length: 14 amino acids. The CDR3 DNA reads TGTGCCATCAGGGGGGGACAGTTGAACACTGAAGCTTTCTTT. It is translated as CAIRGGQLNTEAFF.

This clone was detected a few times. The chain has TRBV4-1 and TRBJ2-1; D may correspond to TRBD1 or TRBD2 (5 bases each). The CDR3 runs to 15 residues. Germline assignment: CDR1 MGHRA and CDR2 YSYEKL. V lost 3 bases, J lost 9 bases, and 18 bases lay in between. CDR3 coding DNA: TGCGCCAGCAGCCAGGGACCGAGTCCAGGCCGTGAGCAGTTCTTC. This encodes CASSQGPSPGREQFF.

This chain links TRBV7-2 with TRBJ2-1; the D gene could be TRBD1 or TRBD2 (5 bases each). Trimming took off 4 bases at V and 3 bases at J, with 16 bases between the two ends. This CDR3 is 16 amino acids long. From germline, CDR1 is SGHTA and CDR2 FQGNSA. CDR3 coding DNA: TGTGCCAGCAGCTCTCCCCCCGGGACGAGCTACAATGAGCAGTTCTTC. Translated: CASSSPPGTSYNEQFF.

The gene calls are TRBV6-5 and TRBJ1-5; D unclear. The CDR3 length is 13 residues. The V gene lost 5 bases and the J gene lost 4 bases, with 9 bases spanning the gap. The germline gives CDR1 MNHEY, CDR2 SVGAGI. In DNA, the CDR3 is TGTGCCAGCAGTCCCGGAAGAAATCAGCCCCAGCATTTT. As protein: CASSPGRNQPQHF.

This rearrangement joins TRBV18 to TRBJ1-5; unclear D gene. Trimming pared 6 bases from V and 1 base from J, leaving 10 bases between. The CDR3 spans 14 residues. CDR1 and CDR2 (germline): KGHSH, LQKENI. The CDR3 sequence is CASSSEHSNQPQHF. Here the CDR3 DNA reads TGTGCCAGCTCCTCGGAACACAGCAATCAGCCCCAGCATTTT.

V and J are TRBV15 and TRBJ2-7, with 10 bases that match TRBD2. Germline V gene sequence: CDR1 LNHNV, CDR2 YYDKDF (reference sequence). J was trimmed by 4 bases and V by 1 base; bases with no gene match: 10. This CDR3 spans 17 amino acids. The chain's CDR3 is CATSRVGIAGGHYEQYF. Written as DNA, the CDR3 is TGTGCCACCAGCAGAGTAGGGATAGCGGGAGGTCATTACGAGCAGTACTTC. The entire variable domain, with the rest obtained from reference TRBV15 and TRBJ2-7, is as follows: DAMVIQNPRYQVTQFGKPVTLSCSQTLNHNVMYWYQQKSSQAPKLLFHYYDKDFNNEADTPDNFQSRRPNTSFCFLDIRSPGLGDTAMYLCATSRVGIAGGHYEQYFGPGTRLTVT.

This clone was seen just once. V and J are TRBV5-6 and TRBJ2-5; D not resolved. This CDR3 is built from 13 residues. Germline lookup yields CDR1 SGHDT and CDR2 YYEEEE. V was clipped by 2 bases and J by 3 bases, with 8 bases between them. DNA for the CDR3: TGTGCCAGCAGCTTCTCGGCGGAAGAGACCCAGTACTTC. Protein product: CASSFSAEETQYF.

The chain uses TRBV11-2 and TRBJ2-5, with D unclear. V was cut by 4 bases and J by 1 base, with 13 bases left in between. The CDR3 is made up of 15 amino acids. CDR1 is SGHAT, CDR2 FQNNGV, per germline. The CDR3 reads CASSSSWEGQETQYF. In DNA, the CDR3 is TGTGCCAGCAGCTCCAGTTGGGAAGGCCAAGAGACCCAGTACTTC. Full variable domain (missing parts from reference TRBV11-2 and TRBJ2-5): EAGVAQSPRYKIIEKRQSVAFWCNPISGHATLYWYQQILGQGPKLLIQFQNNGVVDDSQLPKDRFSAERLKGVDSTLKIQPAKLEDSAVYLCASSSSWEGQETQYFGPGTRLLVL.

As DNA, the CDR3 is TGCGCCAGCAGTGAGCAATCACTAGCGGGGGTCACAGATACGCAGTATTTT. Residues: CASSEQSLAGVTDTQYF. This chain links TRBV10-2 with TRBJ2-3, with 11 bases fitting TRBD2. The V and J ends lost 2 bases and 2 bases, in that order; junction bases with no gene match: 6. The CDR3 is 17 residues long. Germline V gene data show CDR1 as WSHSY and CDR2 as SAAADI.

This sequence joins TRBV7-3 and TRBJ2-2, with 10 positions matching TRBD2. CDR3 length: 19 amino acids. Trimming removed 0 bases from V and 2 bases from J; junction bases left unmatched: 9. Germline CDR1 reads SGHTA; CDR2 reads FQGTGA. CDR3 bases: TGTGCCAGCAGCTTAACCCCTCGCACTAGCGGGACCAACACCGGGGAGCTGTTTTTT. Protein: CASSLTPRTSGTNTGELFF.

The rearrangement links TRBV7-3 to TRBJ1-5; D possibly corresponds to TRBD1 (5 bases). Trimming cost V 5 bases and J 5 bases, with 13 bases left between them. The CDR3 covers 14 residues. Germline V gene data show CDR1 as SGHTA and CDR2 as FQGTGA. CDR3 bases: TGTGCCAGCAGCCCGTCAGTGGGGGATCAGCCCCAGCATTTT. Encoded protein: CASSPSVGDQPQHF.

This chain joins TRBV6-1 and TRBJ1-5; D might be TRBD1 (5 bases). The CDR3 runs 14 residues. The germline V gene has CDR1 MNHNS and CDR2 SASEGT. V lost 8 bases and J 4 bases, leaving 15 bases between the germline ends. This CDR3 is CASGQTVGNQPQHF. For the CDR3, the DNA is TGTGCCAGCGGGCAGACAGTGGGTAATCAGCCCCAGCATTTT.

The chain combines TRBV5-4 with TRBJ2-2, with 8 bases identical to TRBD1. The trim removed 4 bases at V and 1 base at J, leaving 3 bases unmatched. This CDR3 is built from 15 residues. CDR1 and CDR2 (germline): SGHNT, YYREEE (reference sequence). For the CDR3, the DNA is TGTGCCAGCAGCCCGGGGACAGGGAACACCGGGGAGCTGTTTTTT. This translates into CASSPGTGNTGELFF.

The chain has TRBV2 and TRBJ2-3; D unresolved. CDR1 and CDR2 (germline): SNHLY, FYNNEI. The CDR3 is 15 residues long. Trimming shortened V by 10 bases and J by 4 bases, and 21 bases separated the two germline ends. CDR3 sequence reads: CATRSGRTWADTQYF. In nucleotides, the CDR3 is TGTGCCACTCGGTCTGGGCGGACCTGGGCAGATACGCAGTATTTT.

As for this clone: In the same sample, other DNA sequences code for this CDR3. The chain links TRBV12-5 to TRBJ2-1, with a tentative D call TRBD2 (6 bases). Looked up from germline, CDR1 is LGHNT and CDR2 is FRNRAP. Trimming pared 6 bases from V and 4 bases from J, leaving 10 bases between. CDR3 length equals 13 residues. The CDR3 protein is CASGRGSYNEQFF. The CDR3 coding sequence is TGTGCTAGTGGCCGGGGGAGTTACAATGAGCAGTTCTTC.

The chain's CDR3 is CASSRQGAMNTEAFF. CDR3 nucleotides: TGTGCCAGCTCCCGGCAGGGTGCCATGAACACTGAAGCTTTCTTT. J is TRBJ1-1 and V is TRBV11-2; D possibly corresponds to TRBD1 (5 bases). The germline V and J ends were trimmed by 8 bases and 0 bases, with 16 bases remaining between them. The CDR3 contains 15 residues. CDR1 is SGHAT, CDR2 FQNNGV, per germline.

This chain uses TRBV30 with TRBJ2-5, with 7 nucleotides matching TRBD2. The closer fit of TRBJ2-7 to the DNA end suggests the J call may be wrong. The CDR3 is 14 residues long. The germline V gene has CDR1 GTSNPN and CDR2 SVGIG (reference sequence). The CDR3, as DNA: TGTGCCTGGAAGCGGGGAACCTTACCCTACGAGCAGTACTTC. As protein: CAWKRGTLPYEQYF.

The chain carries TRBV7-9 and TRBJ2-3; D gene ambiguous. V gave up 1 base and J gave up 0 bases, with 8 bases separating them. Germline V gene sequence: CDR1 SEHNR, CDR2 FQNEAQ (reference sequence). CDR3 length equals 15 residues. The CDR3: CASSLGGPSTDTQYF. For the CDR3, the DNA is TGTGCCAGCAGCTTAGGCGGACCAAGCACAGATACGCAGTATTTT.

V gene TRBV18 combines with J gene TRBJ1-5, with D possibly being TRBD1 (6 bases). Between the trimmed V and J ends, which lost 3 bases and 3 bases, there was a span of 9 bases. This CDR3 is 14 amino acids long. Germline V gene sequence: CDR1 KGHSH, CDR2 LQKENI. The DNA for the CDR3 is TGTGCCAGCTCACCGGGACACTACAATCAGCCCCAGCATTTT. This translates into CASSPGHYNQPQHF.

The chain couples TRBV5-4 to TRBJ1-2; unclear D gene. Trimming stripped 4 bases from V and 8 bases from J, with 21 bases between. The CDR3 sequence is 15 residues long. Looked up from germline, CDR1 is SGHNT and CDR2 is YYREEE (reference sequence). CDR3 nucleotides: TGTGCCAGCAGCATACCAACCACTCCCCGGGAGGGCTACACCTTC. Its protein product is CASSIPTTPREGYTF. Full variable domain (missing parts from reference TRBV5-4 and TRBJ1-2): ETGVTQSPTHLIKTRGQQVTLRCSSQSGHNTVSWYQQALGQGPQFIFQYYREEENGRGNFPPRFSGLQFPNYSSELNVNALELDDSALYLCASSIPTTPREGYTFGSGTRLTVV.

V usage is TRBV5-4 and J usage is TRBJ2-7; TRBD2 matches at 13 bases. The CDR3 runs to 15 residues. V shed 0 bases, J shed 5 bases, and the junction held 2 bases outside the gene matches. Germline V gives CDR1 SGHNT, CDR2 YYREEE (reference sequence). CDR3 loop: CASSLVGLAGNEQYF. The CDR3 bases are TGTGCCAGCAGCTTGGTGGGACTAGCGGGAAACGAGCAGTACTTC.